This record covers a single T cell receptor beta chain. Its antigen is not identified. The entry originates in a study of blood T cells in healthy people across ages. Study-level points and caveats: Investigators viewed diversity estimates from one million T cells as underestimates, the study reported. There was no known CMV status for donors, so expanded clonotype changes were possibly confounded.

Deletions cut 3 bases from V and 2 bases from J, with 23 bases between. The CDR3 totals 18 residues. For the second PCR, which ran for about 6 to 11 cycles, a sample-barcoded 5' primer and a J-beta primer mix were used. One entry per CDR3 protein, called by TCRdb with MiXCR from the 5' RACE reads. This table has around 1.5 million distinct CDR3 sequences, approximately 38% appearing once. The sample comprised blood. The genes are TRBV12-3 or TRBV12-4 and TRBJ2-7; D is unclear. The TCR originated in a woman aged 18-29 years in good health. The CDR3 reads CASSFRFAPGQAAYEQYF. CDR3 DNA sequence: TGTGCCAGCAGTTTTCGATTTGCCCCCGGGCAGGCCGCCTACGAGCAGTACTTC.